This passage covers 13 T cell receptor beta chains from one sample sequenced in a study of high-grade serous ovarian cancer treatment subgroups. Tumor samples were obtained before definitive surgery or chemotherapy. The method was immunoSEQ multiplex PCR; TCRdb's version includes in-frame clones alone and lacks a portion of them. The sample includes thousands of clones, more than 75% of them seen just once. Sequenced input: tumor tissue. All receptors come from a human donor with high-grade serous ovarian cancer.

This clone has more than one count but fewer than ten. The J gene is TRBJ2-1, the V gene TRBV30, with TRBD2 matching over 14 bases. Germline V CDR1 and CDR2: GTSNPN, SVGIG (reference sequence). CDR3 length: 15 amino acids. The V gene end was trimmed by 1 base and the J gene end by 7 bases; junction bases not matched to a gene: 3. The CDR3 sequence: CAWSGRLAGGNEQFF. As DNA, the CDR3 is TGTGCCTGGAGTGGGAGACTAGCGGGGGGGAATGAGCAGTTCTTC.

The gene calls are TRBV7-6 and TRBJ2-1; possible D gene TRBD2, 6 bases. Germline lookup yields CDR1 SGHVS and CDR2 FNYEAQ. Trimming shortened V by 7 bases and J by 8 bases, and 21 bases separated the two germline ends. The CDR3 is 15 amino acids. The CDR3 DNA sequence: TGTGCCAGCACCCCCGGGGGTCCCGGGGGTGATGAGCAGTTCTTC. Its translation is CASTPGGPGGDEQFF.

The rearrangement uses TRBV7-9 and TRBJ1-1; D ambiguous. Deletions cut 6 bases from V and 3 bases from J, with 11 bases between. The germline gives CDR1 SEHNR, CDR2 FQNEAQ (reference sequence). CDR3 size: 13 residues. CDR3 region: CASSFFADTEAFF. The CDR3 DNA reads as TGTGCCAGCAGTTTTTTTGCAGACACTGAAGCTTTCTTT.

CDR3 sequence: CASSTGTGSYNEQFF. The CDR3 DNA is TGTGCCAGCAGCACCGGGACAGGTTCCTACAATGAGCAGTTCTTC. V usage is TRBV27 and J usage is TRBJ2-1, with TRBD1 identical over 8 bases. Germline values: CDR1 MNHEY, CDR2 SMNVEV (reference sequence). V lost 6 bases to trimming and J lost 1 base; unmatched junction nucleotides: 5. The CDR3 extends over 15 amino acids.

The V call is TRBV7-9, the J call TRBJ2-7; TRBD1 agrees at 12 bases. CDR1 is SEHNR, CDR2 FQNEAQ, per germline (reference sequence). The CDR3 consists of 15 residues. Trimming removed 5 bases from V and 6 bases from J; junction bases left unmatched: 8. The CDR3 nucleotides are TGTGCCAGCAGCCGGAGGGGACAGGGGGCGGGCGAGCAGTACTTC. This encodes CASSRRGQGAGEQYF.

This chain links TRBV7-8 with TRBJ2-7; D is perhaps TRBD1 or TRBD2 (6 bases each). V was trimmed by 2 bases and J by 6 bases, leaving 14 bases between them. Germline-derived CDR1 and CDR2 are SGHVS and FQNEAQ. CDR3 length: 14 amino acids. The CDR3 loop is CASSLPSGGGEQYF. The CDR3 DNA reads TGTGCCAGCAGCTTACCCTCCGGGGGCGGCGAGCAGTACTTC.

This clone has a handful of counts. The gene calls are TRBV5-6 and TRBJ2-5, with 11 bases aligning to TRBD2. In germline, CDR1 is SGHDT, CDR2 YYEEEE. The CDR3 contains 17 residues. Germline trimming cut 0 bases from V and 1 base from J; bases unmatched to any gene: 5. CDR3 protein: CASSLALTSGVQETQYF. The CDR3 nucleotides read TGTGCCAGCAGCTTGGCCTTGACTAGCGGGGTCCAAGAGACCCAGTACTTC.

V is TRBV9 and J is TRBJ1-2; D gene unclear. The CDR3 runs 14 residues. V lost 0 bases to trimming and J lost 4 bases, with 10 bases between them. CDR1 and CDR2 from the germline V gene are SGDLS and YYNGEE. The DNA of the CDR3 is TGTGCCAGCAGCGTAGTCGACCAGTCCTATGGCTACACCTTC. The encoded protein is CASSVVDQSYGYTF.

This chain links TRBV14 with TRBJ1-6; D gene ambiguous. Germline values: CDR1 SGHDN, CDR2 FVKESK. Trimming left V 5 bases short and J 7 bases short, with 15 bases between. The CDR3 is 15 amino acids. CDR3 in amino acids: CASSYSLLGNSPLHF. The CDR3 nucleotides are TGTGCCAGCAGCTACAGTCTGTTAGGGAATTCACCCCTCCACTTT.

The sample holds a few counts of this clone. The chain couples TRBV7-2 to TRBJ1-2; 8 nucleotides agree with TRBD1. Germline trimming cut 3 bases from V and 8 bases from J; bases unmatched to any gene: 5. CDR3 length equals 13 residues. Germline-derived CDR1 and CDR2 are SGHTA and FQGNSA. CDR3: CASSFQGADGYTF. CDR3 nucleotides: TGTGCCAGCAGCTTTCAGGGGGCAGACGGCTACACCTTC.

V usage is TRBV7-2 and J usage is TRBJ2-3, with TRBD2 matching 11 bases. J gave up 4 bases and V 5 bases, and 8 bases lay outside the gene matches. Germline V gene lookup returns CDR1 SGHTA and CDR2 FQGNSA. The CDR3 is 16 residues long. CDR3 loop: CASSPRLAGLADTQYF. CDR3 nucleotides: TGTGCCAGCAGCCCGCGACTAGCGGGGCTCGCAGATACGCAGTATTTT.

The chain uses TRBV27 and TRBJ2-2; D uncertain. The V end lost 3 bases, the J end lost 1 base, and 6 bases lay between the germline ends. CDR1 is MNHEY and CDR2 is SMNVEV in the germline V gene (reference sequence). The CDR3 runs to 14 residues. Written as DNA, the CDR3 is TGTGCCAGCAGTTTTGAGGTGAACACCGGGGAGCTGTTTTTT. Its translation: CASSFEVNTGELFF.

In DNA form, the CDR3 reads TGTGCCAGTAGTCCCCAGCTGGCGGAGAAAGAGACCCAGTACTTC. Its translation: CASSPQLAEKETQYF. The chain recombines TRBV19 with TRBJ2-5; D not resolved. The CDR3 contains 15 residues. Between the trimmed V and J ends, which lost 5 bases and 3 bases, there was a span of 16 bases. In germline, CDR1 is LNHDA, CDR2 SQIVND (reference sequence).